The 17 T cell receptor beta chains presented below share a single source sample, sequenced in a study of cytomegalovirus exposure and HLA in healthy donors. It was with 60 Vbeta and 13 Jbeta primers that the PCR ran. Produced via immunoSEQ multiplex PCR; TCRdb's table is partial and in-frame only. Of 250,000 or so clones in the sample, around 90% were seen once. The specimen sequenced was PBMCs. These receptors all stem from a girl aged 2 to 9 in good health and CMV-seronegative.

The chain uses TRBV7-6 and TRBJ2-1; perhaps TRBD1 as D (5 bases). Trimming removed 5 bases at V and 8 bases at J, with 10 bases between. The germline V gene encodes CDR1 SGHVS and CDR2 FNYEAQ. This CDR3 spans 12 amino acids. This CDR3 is CASSPPGYEQFF. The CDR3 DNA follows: TGTGCCAGCAGCCCGCCAGGGTATGAGCAGTTCTTC.

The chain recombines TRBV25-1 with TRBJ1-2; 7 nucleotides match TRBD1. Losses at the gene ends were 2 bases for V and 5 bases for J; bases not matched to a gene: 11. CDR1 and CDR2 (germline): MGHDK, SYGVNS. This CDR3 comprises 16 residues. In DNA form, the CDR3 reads TGTGCCAGCAGTGAAAGCGACAGGGTGACTGGGTATGGCTACACCTTC. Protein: CASSESDRVTGYGYTF.

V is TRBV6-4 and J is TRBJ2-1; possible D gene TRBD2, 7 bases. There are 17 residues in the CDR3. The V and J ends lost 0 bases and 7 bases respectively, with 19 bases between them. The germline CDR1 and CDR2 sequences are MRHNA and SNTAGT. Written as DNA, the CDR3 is TGTGCCAGCAGTGACTCTCCCCTTAGGGGGAGGGAAAATGAGCAGTTCTTC. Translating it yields CASSDSPLRGRENEQFF.

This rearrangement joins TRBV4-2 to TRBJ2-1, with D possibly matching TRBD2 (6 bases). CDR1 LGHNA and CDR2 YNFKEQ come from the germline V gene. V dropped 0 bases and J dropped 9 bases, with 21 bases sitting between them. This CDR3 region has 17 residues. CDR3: CASSQDHRQLALGEQFF. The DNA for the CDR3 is TGTGCCAGCAGCCAAGATCACCGGCAACTAGCTTTGGGTGAGCAGTTCTTC.

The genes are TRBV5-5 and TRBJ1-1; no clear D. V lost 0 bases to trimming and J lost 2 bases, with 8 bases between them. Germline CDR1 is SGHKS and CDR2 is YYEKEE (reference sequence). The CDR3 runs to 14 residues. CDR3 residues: CASSLVSLNTEAFF. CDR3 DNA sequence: TGTGCCAGCAGCTTGGTCAGTCTCAACACTGAAGCTTTCTTT. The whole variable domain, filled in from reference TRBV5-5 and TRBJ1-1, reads DAGVTQSPTHLIKTRGQQVTLRCSPISGHKSVSWYQQVLGQGPQFIFQYYEKEERGRGNFPDRFSARQFPNYSSELNVNALLLGDSALYLCASSLVSLNTEAFFGQGTRLTVV.

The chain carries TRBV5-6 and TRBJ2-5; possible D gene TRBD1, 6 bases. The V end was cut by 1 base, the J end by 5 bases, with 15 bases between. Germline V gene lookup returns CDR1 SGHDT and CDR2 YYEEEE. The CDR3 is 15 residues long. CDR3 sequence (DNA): TGTGCCAGCAGCTTGAACCAGGGGCCCAAGGAGACCCAGTACTTC. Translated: CASSLNQGPKETQYF.

CDR3 loop: CASSERWGQHGYTF. The CDR3 nucleotides read TGTGCCAGCAGTGAAAGGTGGGGACAGCATGGCTACACCTTC. V usage is TRBV6-1 and J usage is TRBJ1-2, with 7 bases lining up with TRBD1. With 2 bases clipped from V and 6 bases from J, the junction kept 6 bases outside the gene matches. The CDR3 is 14 residues long. The V gene's germline CDR1 is MNHNS and CDR2 SASEGT.

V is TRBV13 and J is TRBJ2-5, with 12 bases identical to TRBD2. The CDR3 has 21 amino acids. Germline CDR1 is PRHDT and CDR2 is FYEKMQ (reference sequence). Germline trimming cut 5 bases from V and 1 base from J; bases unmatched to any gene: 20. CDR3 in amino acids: CASSILKTTTTSGGPQETQYF. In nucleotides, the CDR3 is TGTGCCAGCAGCATACTAAAGACCACAACGACTAGCGGGGGCCCCCAAGAGACCCAGTACTTC.

The CDR3 reads CASSLIGGHNEQYF. In nucleotides, the CDR3 is TGTGCCAGCAGCTTAATAGGGGGCCACAACGAGCAGTACTTC. This chain links TRBV7-9 with TRBJ2-7, with 7 positions matching TRBD1. V lost 2 bases, J lost 5 bases, and 6 bases stayed unmatched. Germline V gene data show CDR1 as SEHNR and CDR2 as FQNEAQ (reference sequence). This CDR3 region has 14 residues.

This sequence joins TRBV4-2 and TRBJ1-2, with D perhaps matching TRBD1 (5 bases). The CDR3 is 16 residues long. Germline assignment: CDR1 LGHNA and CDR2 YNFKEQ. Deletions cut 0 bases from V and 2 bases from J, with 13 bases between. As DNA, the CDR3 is TGTGCCAGCAGCCAAGACATGGGACTGCCCAACTATGGCTACACCTTC. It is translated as CASSQDMGLPNYGYTF.

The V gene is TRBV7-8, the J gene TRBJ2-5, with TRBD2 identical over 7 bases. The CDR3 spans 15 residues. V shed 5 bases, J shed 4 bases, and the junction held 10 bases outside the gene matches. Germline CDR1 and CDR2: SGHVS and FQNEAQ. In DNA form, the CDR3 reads TGTGCCAGCAGCCCATTACTAGGGGAGGGAGAGACCCAGTACTTC. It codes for CASSPLLGEGETQYF.

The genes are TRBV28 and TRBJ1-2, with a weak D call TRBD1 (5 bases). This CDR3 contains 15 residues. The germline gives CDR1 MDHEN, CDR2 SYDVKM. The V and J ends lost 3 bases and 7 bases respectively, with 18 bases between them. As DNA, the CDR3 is TGTGCCAGCAGTTTTAATTTGATGGGGGGGGGTGGCTACACCTTC. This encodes CASSFNLMGGGGYTF.

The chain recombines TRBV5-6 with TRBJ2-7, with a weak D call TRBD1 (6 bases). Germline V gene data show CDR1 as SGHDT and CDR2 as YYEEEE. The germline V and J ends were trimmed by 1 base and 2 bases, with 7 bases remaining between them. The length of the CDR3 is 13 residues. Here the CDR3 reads CASSLPGAYEQYF. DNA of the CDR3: TGTGCCAGCAGCTTGCCAGGGGCCTACGAGCAGTACTTC.

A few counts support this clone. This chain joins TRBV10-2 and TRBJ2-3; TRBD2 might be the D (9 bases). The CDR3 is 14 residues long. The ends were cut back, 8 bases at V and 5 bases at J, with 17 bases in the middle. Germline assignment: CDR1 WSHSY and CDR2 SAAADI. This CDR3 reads CASGQGLAGDTQYF. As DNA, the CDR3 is TGCGCCAGCGGACAGGGACTAGCAGGAGATACGCAGTATTTT.

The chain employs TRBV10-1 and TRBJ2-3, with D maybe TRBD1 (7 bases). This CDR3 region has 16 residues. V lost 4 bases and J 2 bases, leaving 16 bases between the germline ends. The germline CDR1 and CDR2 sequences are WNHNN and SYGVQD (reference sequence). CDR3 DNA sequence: TGCGCCAGCAGTGGCGACAGGGAGGCCCTCACAGATACGCAGTATTTT. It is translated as CASSGDREALTDTQYF.

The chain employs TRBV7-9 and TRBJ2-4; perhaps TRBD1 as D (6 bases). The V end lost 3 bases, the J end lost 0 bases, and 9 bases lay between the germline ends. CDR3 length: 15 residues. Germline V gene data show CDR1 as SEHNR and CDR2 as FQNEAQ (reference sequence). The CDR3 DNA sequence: TGTGCCAGCAGCTTTACAGGGTTAGCCAAAAACATTCAGTACTTC. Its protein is CASSFTGLAKNIQYF.

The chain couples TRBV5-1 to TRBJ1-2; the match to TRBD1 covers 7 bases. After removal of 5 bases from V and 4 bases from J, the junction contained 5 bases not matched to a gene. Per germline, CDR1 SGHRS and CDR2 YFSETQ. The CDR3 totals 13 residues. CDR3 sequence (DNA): TGCGCCAGCAGTGCCGACAGGGCCTATGGCTACACCTTC. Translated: CASSADRAYGYTF.